Shown below are 26 T cell receptor beta chains from a single sample sequenced in a study of blood T cell repertoires in COVID-19. TCRdb's copy holds only in-frame clones and misses some; the assay was immunoSEQ multiplex PCR. The data contain 87,000 or so clones, about 87% of them singletons. The sequenced sample was peripheral blood. The receptors shown here come from a human donor with acute or convalescent COVID-19. The donor label of this sample is uncertain.

The table lists this clone with a few counts. V gene TRBV5-1 combines with J gene TRBJ2-5, with 8 bases that match TRBD1. The CDR3 contains 13 residues. Germline CDR1 SGHRS, CDR2 YFSETQ. J was trimmed by 3 bases and V by 2 bases; bases with no gene match: 0. The CDR3 nucleotides are TGCGCCAGCAGCTTACAGGGGGAAGAGACCCAGTACTTC. Its protein product is CASSLQGEETQYF.

The gene calls are TRBV15 and TRBJ2-1; D is uncertain. CDR1 LNHNV and CDR2 YYDKDF come from the germline V gene (reference sequence). Trimming left V 3 bases short and J 8 bases short, with 14 bases between. The CDR3 extends over 14 amino acids. The CDR3 bases are TGTGCCACCAGCAGCAGAGGTAGGTCGGATGAGCAGTTCTTC. Translated: CATSSRGRSDEQFF.

J is TRBJ2-7 and V is TRBV30; 9 bases align to TRBD1. The CDR3 length is 17 residues. Unmatched junction bases numbered 14, after V lost 3 bases and J lost 2 bases. In germline, CDR1 is GTSNPN, CDR2 SVGIG (reference sequence). The CDR3 nucleotides read TGTGCCTGGAGGCGTCGTCGACCGGGACAGGGAGCCTACGAGCAGTACTTC. It is translated as CAWRRRRPGQGAYEQYF. Drawing the rest from reference TRBV30 and TRBJ2-7, the complete variable domain is SQTIHQWPATLVQPVGSPLSLECTVEGTSNPNLYWYRQAAGRGLQLLFYSVGIGQISSEVPQNLSASRPQDRQFILSSKKLLLSDSGFYLCAWRRRRPGQGAYEQYFGPGTRLTVT.

J is TRBJ2-1 and V is TRBV2; 7 bases align to TRBD2. This CDR3 contains 12 residues. Unmatched junction bases numbered 5, after V lost 6 bases and J lost 9 bases. CDR1 is SNHLY and CDR2 is FYNNEI in the germline V gene. CDR3 bases: TGTGCCAGCAGCGCCGGGAGGATTGAGCAGTTCTTC. Protein: CASSAGRIEQFF.

This clone was detected only once. V usage is TRBV6-2 or TRBV6-3 and J usage is TRBJ1-2; unclear D gene. Trimming cost V 1 base and J 4 bases, with 7 bases left between them. The CDR3 length is 13 residues. CDR1 and CDR2 from the germline V gene are MNHEY and SVGEGT. The CDR3 coding sequence is TGTGCCAGCAGTTACTACCCCAGCTATGGCTACACCTTC. Translating gives CASSYYPSYGYTF.

The chain couples TRBV7-2 to TRBJ2-1, with TRBD1 identical over 10 bases. The CDR3 is made up of 15 amino acids. Germline CDR1 reads SGHTA; CDR2 reads FQGNSA. The ends lost 10 bases at V and 12 bases at J; junction bases unmatched: 18. The CDR3 region is CATRGPRDRGLGQFF. For the CDR3, the DNA is TGTGCCACCCGGGGGCCCCGGGACAGGGGTTTAGGGCAGTTCTTC.

The chain joins TRBV5-6 to TRBJ1-4; 7 positions agree with TRBD1. Per germline, CDR1 SGHDT and CDR2 YYEEEE. CDR3 length equals 14 residues. With 1 base clipped from V and 3 bases from J, the junction kept 0 bases outside the gene matches. In DNA, the CDR3 is TGTGCCAGCAGCTTGCAGGGGGCTAATGAAAAACTGTTTTTT. Protein sequence: CASSLQGANEKLFF.

The chain recombines TRBV11-2 with TRBJ2-3; TRBD2 is a possible D gene (5 bases). Germline V gene sequence: CDR1 SGHAT, CDR2 FQNNGV. The CDR3 spans 14 residues. V shed 5 bases and J shed 6 bases, with 15 bases lying between them. The CDR3 coding sequence is TGTGCCAGCAGCCCTCGGCCTAGCTCGGATACGCAGTATTTT. It translates to CASSPRPSSDTQYF.

This clone has a handful of counts. The chain has TRBV24-1 and TRBJ2-1; D is perhaps TRBD1 (5 bases). The CDR3 sequence is 15 residues long. Trimming cost V 2 bases and J 3 bases, with 10 bases left between them. In germline, CDR1 is KGHDR, CDR2 SFDVKD. CDR3 coding DNA: TGTGCCACCAGTGATTCTGGGGCCTACTACAATGAGCAGTTCTTC. Translation: CATSDSGAYYNEQFF.

The chain has TRBV24-1 and TRBJ2-5; D is possibly TRBD2 (5 bases). V gave up 4 bases and J gave up 4 bases, with 15 bases separating them. Germline CDR1 is KGHDR and CDR2 is SFDVKD. This CDR3 is built from 15 residues. The CDR3 DNA reads TGTGCCACCAGTGAGGGTGACTGGGCGGGAGAGACCCAGTACTTC. Translated: CATSEGDWAGETQYF.

The chain couples TRBV5-8 to TRBJ2-7; 8 bases match TRBD1. The CDR3 consists of 14 residues. CDR1 is SGHTS, CDR2 YDEGEE, per germline. Trimming took 0 bases from V and 6 from J; bases not matched to a gene: 5. CDR3 sequence: CASSLGRGQFEQYF. In DNA, the CDR3 is TGTGCCAGCAGCTTGGGCAGGGGGCAATTCGAGCAGTACTTC. The full variable domain, with the rest looked up from reference TRBV5-8 and TRBJ2-7, is EAGVTQSPTHLIKTRGQQATLRCSPISGHTSVYWYQQALGLGLQFLLWYDEGEERNRGNFPPRFSGRQFPNYSSELNVNALELEDSALYLCASSLGRGQFEQYFGPGTRLTVT.

This chain links TRBV19 with TRBJ1-4, with 10 bases fitting TRBD1. Germline V gene lookup returns CDR1 LNHDA and CDR2 SQIVND (reference sequence). The CDR3 loop spans 15 amino acids. Losses at the gene ends were 5 bases for V and 5 bases for J; bases not matched to a gene: 5. The CDR3 sequence: CASSFPGQGNEKLFF. The DNA of the CDR3 is TGTGCCAGTAGTTTCCCGGGACAGGGGAATGAAAAACTGTTTTTT.

With regard to this clone: Mismatch with germline at one junction end may stem from a read error. This chain uses TRBV4-1 with TRBJ2-7, with TRBD2 matching over 12 bases. This CDR3 is 18 amino acids long. Per germline, CDR1 MGHRA and CDR2 YSYEKL. The CDR3 loop is CASSEDTSGGPGRYEQYF. As DNA, the CDR3 is TGCGCCAGCAGCGAAGACACTAGCGGGGGGCCGGGAAGATACGAGCAGTACTTC.

This chain uses TRBV5-1 with TRBJ1-1, with 8 nucleotides matching TRBD1. Germline V lookup: CDR1 SGHRS, CDR2 YFSETQ. This CDR3 has 14 residues. The J segment lost 1 base and the V segment lost 5 bases, leaving 4 bases of the junction unmatched. The CDR3 spells CASSAGTGNTEAFF. The DNA for the CDR3 is TGCGCCAGCAGTGCCGGGACAGGGAACACTGAAGCTTTCTTT.

This rearrangement joins TRBV7-2 to TRBJ2-5, with D perhaps TRBD1 (6 bases). Germline loops: CDR1 SGHTA, CDR2 FQGNSA. The CDR3 loop spans 14 amino acids. The V end was cut by 5 bases, the J end by 1 base, with 11 bases between. Written as DNA, the CDR3 is TGTGCCAGCAGCGTACAGGGATCCCAAGAGACCCAGTACTTC. It specifies CASSVQGSQETQYF.

V gene TRBV24-1 combines with J gene TRBJ1-2; D unresolved. Trimming shortened V by 4 bases and J by 0 bases, and 5 bases separated the two germline ends. Germline loops: CDR1 KGHDR, CDR2 SFDVKD. This CDR3 is 13 amino acids long. The CDR3 nucleotides are TGTGCCACCAGTGAAGACACTAACTATGGCTACACCTTC. Protein sequence: CATSEDTNYGYTF.

V usage is TRBV19 and J usage is TRBJ1-4; the match to TRBD1 covers 8 bases. The CDR3 has 17 amino acids. Germline V gives CDR1 LNHDA, CDR2 SQIVND (reference sequence). The V segment lost 0 bases and the J segment 2 bases; nucleotides outside the gene matches: 5. The CDR3 sequence is CASSIDRTGLTNEKLFF. CDR3 coding DNA: TGTGCCAGTAGTATAGACCGGACAGGGTTGACTAATGAAAAACTGTTTTTT.

This clone was recorded only once. The J gene is TRBJ1-4, the V gene TRBV5-4, with a possible D match to TRBD1 (5 bases). There are 16 residues in the CDR3. Per germline, CDR1 SGHNT and CDR2 YYREEE (reference sequence). V was shortened by 2 bases and J by 4 bases, with 15 bases between the two germline ends. The CDR3 nucleotides are TGTGCCAGCAGCTTCGGCCCAGGGAACTATAATGAAAAACTGTTTTTT. This sequence encodes CASSFGPGNYNEKLFF. Filled out from reference TRBV5-4 and TRBJ1-4, the complete variable domain reads ETGVTQSPTHLIKTRGQQVTLRCSSQSGHNTVSWYQQALGQGPQFIFQYYREEENGRGNFPPRFSGLQFPNYSSELNVNALELDDSALYLCASSFGPGNYNEKLFFGSGTQLSVL.

This chain links TRBV24-1 with TRBJ2-3; the match to TRBD1 covers 10 bases. The CDR3 consists of 15 residues. The trim removed 5 bases at V and 4 bases at J, leaving 5 bases unmatched. The germline CDR1 and CDR2 sequences are KGHDR and SFDVKD. The CDR3 loop is CATSVGQGFADTQYF. CDR3 coding DNA: TGTGCCACCAGTGTGGGACAGGGGTTCGCAGATACGCAGTATTTT.

The chain combines TRBV10-3 with TRBJ2-3; TRBD2 matches 9 bases. The CDR3 runs to 15 residues. V dropped 4 bases and J dropped 1; count of bases not matched to a gene: 3. Germline loops: CDR1 ENHRY, CDR2 SYGVKD. In nucleotides, the CDR3 is TGTGCCATCAGTGGAAGCGGGGGGCGCACAGATACGCAGTATTTT. Its protein is CAISGSGGRTDTQYF.

The chain employs TRBV9 and TRBJ2-1; D perhaps matches TRBD2 (5 bases). The CDR3 is made up of 13 amino acids. Trimming took off 2 bases at V and 5 bases at J, with 8 bases between the two ends. Germline values: CDR1 SGDLS, CDR2 YYNGEE. The CDR3 DNA follows: TGTGCCAGCAGCGTCGGGAACAACAATGAGCAGTTCTTC. This encodes CASSVGNNNEQFF.

The chain employs TRBV6-2 or TRBV6-3 and TRBJ1-1; 7 bases match TRBD1. V shed 2 bases and J 0 bases; nucleotides not matched to a gene: 9. Germline lookup yields CDR1 MNHEY and CDR2 SVGEGT. The CDR3 is made up of 17 amino acids. DNA of the CDR3: TGTGCCAGCAGTTACGATGCCTCAGGGGGAATGAACACTGAAGCTTTCTTT. Translating gives CASSYDASGGMNTEAFF.

In DNA, the CDR3 is TGTGCCTGGAGCAAAGCGGGGGGCCTCACAGATACGCAGTATTTT. It is translated as CAWSKAGGLTDTQYF. This rearrangement joins TRBV30 to TRBJ2-3; 9 bases match TRBD2. The germline CDR1 and CDR2 sequences are GTSNPN and SVGIG (reference sequence). The CDR3 is made up of 15 amino acids. Unmatched junction bases numbered 6, after V lost 3 bases and J lost 2 bases.

The CDR3 sequence is CASSPGQGPGEQFF. The CDR3 bases are TGCGCCAGCAGCCCGGGACAGGGGCCAGGTGAGCAGTTCTTC. The rearrangement uses TRBV5-1 and TRBJ2-1, with TRBD1 matching over 10 bases. J gave up 9 bases and V 4 bases, and 7 bases lay outside the gene matches. CDR1 is SGHRS, CDR2 YFSETQ, per germline. The CDR3 loop spans 14 amino acids.

This clone was found once. CDR3 residues: CASSFGTGDPYGYTF. CDR3 sequence (DNA): TGTGCCAGCAGTTTTGGGACAGGGGATCCTTATGGCTACACCTTC. The chain has TRBV6-2 or TRBV6-3 and TRBJ1-2; 10 bases line up with TRBD1. The germline gives CDR1 MNHEY, CDR2 SVGEGT. V trimming: 4 bases; J trimming: 5 bases; junction bases outside the gene matches: 7. The CDR3 runs to 15 residues.

The sample holds one count of this clone. The chain carries TRBV5-1 and TRBJ2-2; weak D call: TRBD2 (6 bases). CDR3 length: 15 amino acids. Germline V CDR1 and CDR2: SGHRS, YFSETQ. Deletions cut 2 bases from V and 1 base from J, with 9 bases between. The CDR3 region is CASSLKAGNTGELFF. DNA of the CDR3: TGCGCCAGCAGCTTAAAAGCGGGGAACACCGGGGAGCTGTTTTTT. The full variable domain, with the rest looked up from reference TRBV5-1 and TRBJ2-2, is KAGVTQTPRYLIKTRGQQVTLSCSPISGHRSVSWYQQTPGQGLQFLFEYFSETQRNKGNFPGRFSGRQFSNSRSEMNVSTLELGDSALYLCASSLKAGNTGELFFGEGSRLTVL.